These 15 T cell receptor beta chains originate from one sample sequenced in a study of T cell responses to AZD1222 COVID-19 vaccine. Sequenced by immunoSEQ multiplex PCR; TCRdb stores in-frame clones only, minus some. The sample shows 160,000 or so clones, under 95% of them seen only once. Here the sequenced sample was peripheral blood, taken 28 days after the second AZD1222 dose. These receptors all stem from an adult who received the AZD1222 COVID-19 vaccine.

This clone was picked up one time. The chain carries TRBV7-9 and TRBJ2-7; 10 nucleotides line up with TRBD1. The CDR3 runs 13 residues. Trimming removed 3 bases from V and 7 bases from J; junction bases left unmatched: 3. Germline values: CDR1 SEHNR, CDR2 FQNEAQ (reference sequence). The CDR3: CASSLGQGKEQYF. The CDR3 region has the DNA TGTGCCAGCAGCTTGGGACAGGGGAAAGAGCAGTACTTC.

The CDR3, as DNA: TGTGCCAGCGGTCGAGGGGACATCAATCAGCCCCAGCATTTT. This encodes CASGRGDINQPQHF. The chain is built from TRBV28 and TRBJ1-5; weak D call: TRBD1 (6 bases). Germline CDR1 reads MDHEN; CDR2 reads SYDVKM. Between the trimmed V and J ends, which lost 8 bases and 3 bases, there was a span of 14 bases. This CDR3 region has 14 residues.

The CDR3 reads CASSLGSPYNEQFF. DNA of the CDR3: TGTGCCAGCAGCTTAGGGTCCCCCTACAATGAGCAGTTCTTC. The chain couples TRBV7-7 to TRBJ2-1; D is unresolved. The germline gives CDR1 SSHAT, CDR2 FNYEAQ (reference sequence). Trimming removed 1 base at V and 2 bases at J, with 6 bases between. The CDR3 is 14 residues long.

V usage is TRBV7-8 and J usage is TRBJ1-2; D remains ambiguous. This CDR3 contains 13 residues. CDR1 is SGHVS, CDR2 FQNEAQ, per germline. The V and J ends lost 5 bases and 0 bases respectively, with 7 bases between them. The CDR3 reads CASSHGTNYGYTF. The CDR3 bases are TGTGCCAGCAGCCACGGGACTAACTATGGCTACACCTTC.

The chain couples TRBV28 to TRBJ1-6; D is perhaps TRBD1 (5 bases). The V gene lost 6 bases and the J gene lost 11 bases, with 14 bases spanning the gap. Germline values: CDR1 MDHEN, CDR2 SYDVKM. The CDR3 runs to 13 residues. CDR3 nucleotide sequence: TGTGCCAGCAGCCTACCCCAGGGCACACCCCTCCACTTT. Its translation: CASSLPQGTPLHF. Full variable domain (rest looked up from reference TRBV28 and TRBJ1-6): DVKVTQSSRYLVKRTGEKVFLECVQDMDHENMFWYRQDPGLGLRLIYFSYDVKMKEKGDIPEGYSVSREKKERFSLILESASTNQTSMYLCASSLPQGTPLHFGNGTRLTVT.

The chain links TRBV9 to TRBJ2-1; TRBD2 is a possible D gene (6 bases). The CDR3 loop spans 15 amino acids. The germline CDR1 and CDR2 sequences are SGDLS and YYNGEE. The V end was cut by 1 base, the J end by 3 bases, with 11 bases between. DNA of the CDR3: TGTGCCAGCAGCGTAAGCGGGCGGGGCTACAATGAGCAGTTCTTC. It is translated as CASSVSGRGYNEQFF.

The chain uses TRBV12-3 or TRBV12-4 and TRBJ2-7; D may be TRBD1 (6 bases). V lost 6 bases to trimming and J lost 5 bases, with 8 bases between them. This CDR3 is 11 amino acids long. The DNA of the CDR3 is TGTGCCAGCAGCCGGGACAACGAGCAGTACTTC. Amino acids: CASSRDNEQYF.

The chain carries TRBV9 and TRBJ2-1, with TRBD1 identical over 8 bases. The CDR3 consists of 15 residues. Germline CDR1 is SGDLS and CDR2 is YYNGEE. Unmatched junction bases numbered 8, after V lost 4 bases and J lost 5 bases. The chain's CDR3 is CASSHGTGRDNEQFF. The DNA of the CDR3 is TGTGCCAGCAGCCACGGGACAGGAAGGGACAATGAGCAGTTCTTC. Full variable domain (rest looked up from reference TRBV9 and TRBJ2-1): DSGVTQTPKHLITATGQRVTLRCSPRSGDLSVYWYQQSLDQGLQFLIQYYNGEERAKGNILERFSAQQFPDLHSELNLSSLELGDSALYFCASSHGTGRDNEQFFGPGTRLTVL.

The rearrangement uses TRBV27 and TRBJ1-2, with 12 nucleotides matching TRBD1. Looked up from germline, CDR1 is MNHEY and CDR2 is SMNVEV (reference sequence). This CDR3 is 15 amino acids long. V lost 6 bases, J lost 5 bases, and 7 bases stayed unmatched. This CDR3 is CASSLGQGASYGYTF. For the CDR3, the DNA is TGTGCCAGCAGCTTGGGACAGGGGGCTTCGTATGGCTACACCTTC.

This chain links TRBV6-5 with TRBJ1-2, with 7 bases matching TRBD1. This CDR3 contains 12 residues. The germline CDR1 and CDR2 sequences are MNHEY and SVGAGI. Germline trimming cut 6 bases from V and 2 bases from J; bases unmatched to any gene: 0. The CDR3 sequence: CASRTGNYGYTF. The CDR3 DNA is TGTGCCAGCAGGACAGGGAACTATGGCTACACCTTC.

The chain is built from TRBV7-8 and TRBJ2-7, with D perhaps assigned TRBD1 or TRBD2 (5 bases each). This CDR3 spans 15 amino acids. V lost 1 base, J lost 2 bases, and 12 bases lay in between. Germline V CDR1 and CDR2: SGHVS, FQNEAQ. This CDR3 reads CASSLGGWGTYEQYF. CDR3 bases: TGTGCCAGCAGCTTAGGGGGGTGGGGCACCTACGAGCAGTACTTC.

The rearrangement joins TRBV7-7 to TRBJ2-2; TRBD1 or TRBD2 may be the D gene (5 bases each). This CDR3 spans 15 amino acids. V gave up 1 base and J gave up 7 bases, with 13 bases separating them. Germline V gene lookup returns CDR1 SSHAT and CDR2 FNYEAQ (reference sequence). This CDR3 reads CASSLEGPFFGELFF. Here the CDR3 DNA reads TGTGCCAGCAGCTTAGAGGGACCATTTTTCGGGGAGCTGTTTTTT.

The CDR3 here is CASGARDNIYEQYF. Here the CDR3 DNA reads TGTGCTAGTGGTGCCCGGGACAACATCTACGAGCAGTACTTC. The chain is built from TRBV12-5 and TRBJ2-7, with a weak D call TRBD1 (6 bases). V was shortened by 5 bases and J by 3 bases, with 14 bases between the two germline ends. This CDR3 is built from 14 residues. Germline V gives CDR1 LGHNT, CDR2 FRNRAP.

The V call is TRBV7-9, the J call TRBJ1-5, with no clear D. Deletions cut 3 bases from V and 9 bases from J, with 9 bases between. The V gene's germline CDR1 is SEHNR and CDR2 FQNEAQ (reference sequence). There are 12 residues in the CDR3. The CDR3 sequence is CASSLEGGPQHF. CDR3 nucleotides: TGTGCCAGCAGCTTGGAGGGTGGGCCCCAGCATTTT.

The rearrangement links TRBV9 to TRBJ1-6, with TRBD1 matching 7 bases. V lost 4 bases, J lost 0 bases, and 7 bases stayed unmatched. The CDR3 has 17 residues. CDR1 is SGDLS, CDR2 YYNGEE, per germline. The CDR3 DNA reads as TGTGCCAGCAGCCCAAAAACAGGGGCCTCCTATAATTCACCCCTCCACTTT. Translated, it gives CASSPKTGASYNSPLHF.